Following are 25 T cell receptor beta chains from one sample sequenced in a study of tissue T cells after allogeneic stem cell transplantation. Clones were sequenced by immunoSEQ multiplex PCR, and TCRdb holds only the in-frame ones, with some missing. The sample carries around 50,000 clones, about three quarters recorded once. Sequencing was performed on sorted cells pooled from one or two spleens. These receptors all stem from a pool of C57BL/6 mice in good health.

As regards this clone: Mouse names are used for the genes. The read gets to within 1 residue of the CDR3 end, and the germline J gene fills in the rest. The chain carries TRBV31 and TRBJ1-2, with D perhaps matching TRBD1 (6 bases). Per the germline V gene, CDR1 is GKSSPN and CDR2 is SITVG. This CDR3 spans 13 amino acids. V shed 0 bases and J shed 4 bases, with 9 bases lying between them. The DNA read from the CDR3 is TGTGCCTGGAGTCTCAGGGGTGGCTCCGACTACACC. It codes for CAWSLRGGSDYT. The entire CDR3 reads CAWSLRGGSDYTF.

This clone has just a few counts. The gene names here belong to mouse. Read coverage stops 1 residue before the CDR3 terminus; the germline J gene supplies the remainder. The gene calls are TRBV1 and TRBJ2-4, with D possibly matching TRBD1 (6 bases). V was clipped by 3 bases and J by 0 bases, with 10 bases between them. There are 15 residues in the CDR3. Germline V gives CDR1 NSQYPW, CDR2 LRSPGD (reference sequence). CDR3 bases read: TGCACCTGCAGTGCTCGGACAGTTAGTCAAAACACCTTGTAC. Its translation: CTCSARTVSQNTLY. The CDR3 as a whole reads CTCSARTVSQNTLYF.

With regard to this clone: Germline and genes: mouse. The sequenced fragment ends 1 residue before the CDR3 boundary, so the rest is inferred from the germline J gene. The V call is TRBV16, the J call TRBJ1-1; perhaps TRBD1 as D (6 bases). Germline CDR1 SGHSA, CDR2 FRNQAP. The CDR3 covers 14 residues. Trimming cost V 5 bases and J 4 bases, with 14 bases left between them. CDR3 sequence: CASSPRGAGTEVFF. Incomplete CDR3 DNA: TGTGCAAGCAGCCCCCGGGGGGCGGGCACAGAAGTCTTC. Drawing the rest from reference TRBV16 and TRBJ1-1, the complete variable domain is NAGVIQTPRHKVTGKGQEATLWCEPISGHSAVFWYRQTIVQGLEFLTYFRNQAPIDDSGMPKERFSAQMPNQSHSTLKIQSTQPQDSAVYLCASSPRGAGTEVFFGKGTRLTVV.

There are a few counts of this clone. Gene names are mouse gene names. The sequence runs out 1 residue before the end of the CDR3; the remainder is reconstructed from the germline J gene. This chain connects TRBV13-2 to TRBJ1-2; TRBD1 matches 7 bases. The V gene's germline CDR1 is NNHNN and CDR2 SYGAGS (reference sequence). V shed 2 bases and J 0 bases; nucleotides not matched to a gene: 1. This CDR3 is built from 14 residues. The CDR3: CASGEGQTNSDYTF. CDR3 DNA, as far as it was read: TGTGCCAGCGGTGAGGGACAGACAAACTCCGACTACACC.

This clone was seen only a few times. Here the gene names and germline are mouse. Read sequence stops 1 residue before the CDR3 end, and the germline J gene provides the missing end. The chain links TRBV31 to TRBJ2-7, with D hard to call. The germline V gene has CDR1 GKSSPN and CDR2 SITVG. This CDR3 spans 10 amino acids. The germline V and J ends were trimmed by 4 bases and 4 bases, with 5 bases remaining between them. CDR3 bases read: TGTGCCTGGAATGTTTATGAACAGTAC. Translation: CAWNVYEQY. The full CDR3 is CAWNVYEQYF.

With respect to this clone: The gene names given are mouse names. Read data end 1 residue before the CDR3 end; the end is taken from the germline J gene. The gene calls are TRBV12-1 and TRBJ2-5, with 9 positions matching TRBD2. V lost 1 base to trimming and J lost 3 bases; unmatched junction nucleotides: 1. The CDR3 contains 14 residues. The germline gives CDR1 SGHSN, CDR2 HYEKVE. The CDR3 spells CASSLGGAQDTQYF. CDR3 bases read: TGTGCCAGCTCTCTTGGGGGGGCGCAAGACACCCAGTAC.

A remark on this clone: Gene and germline names: mouse. The CDR3 bases that were read are TGTGCCAGCAGAGGACAGGCAGAAACGCTGTAT. Translated: CASRGQAETLY. The full CDR3 reads CASRGQAETLYF. The chain couples TRBV13-3 to TRBJ2-3; tentative D call: TRBD1 (6 bases). Read sequence stops 1 residue before the CDR3 end, and the germline J gene provides the missing end. V lost 5 bases and J lost 3, with 7 bases in between. The CDR3 contains 12 residues. Germline V lookup: CDR1 NNHDY, CDR2 SYVADS.

With regard to this clone: Gene names are the mouse ones. Read data end 1 residue before the CDR3 end; the end is taken from the germline J gene. The V call is TRBV19, the J call TRBJ1-2; weak D call: TRBD1 (5 bases). Germline assignment: CDR1 FNHDT and CDR2 SITEND (reference sequence). The CDR3 is 14 residues long. V was shortened by 2 bases and J by 1 base, with 9 bases between the two germline ends. The sequenced CDR3 bases are TGTGCCAGCAGTATCGCCAGGGAAAACTCCGACTACACC. Protein product: CASSIARENSDYT. The whole CDR3 sequence is CASSIARENSDYTF.

On this clone: These gene names are mouse names. The CDR3 loop is CASSRTGGQDTQYF. The DNA read from the CDR3 is TGTGCCAGCAGTCGGACAGGAGGCCAAGACACCCAGTAC. The gene calls are TRBV19 and TRBJ2-5, with 7 bases fitting TRBD1. The CDR3 end falls 1 residue outside the read, so it is completed with the germline J gene. Germline assignment: CDR1 FNHDT and CDR2 SITEND (reference sequence). The CDR3 runs 14 residues. With 4 bases clipped from V and 2 bases from J, the junction kept 4 bases outside the gene matches.

As for this clone: The gene symbols are mouse symbols. CDR3 sequence reads: CASSPGGSQDTQYF. The covered CDR3 bases are TGTGCCAGCAGCCCCGGCGGGAGCCAAGACACCCAGTAC. The chain is built from TRBV4 and TRBJ2-5; no clear D. The CDR3 end is not reached by the read, which stops 1 residue before it; the germline J gene fills it in. Germline loops: CDR1 LGHDT, CDR2 YNNKQL (reference sequence). This CDR3 spans 14 amino acids. V dropped 5 bases and J dropped 2 bases, with 11 bases sitting between them.

Remarks on this clone: The listed genes are named as in mouse. The missing CDR3 end, 1 residue past where the read stops, is filled in from the germline J gene. The sample carries other DNA sequences with the same CDR3. The rearrangement joins TRBV13-2 to TRBJ2-5; D is perhaps TRBD1 (5 bases). Between the trimmed V and J ends, which lost 0 bases and 6 bases, there was a span of 5 bases. CDR3 size: 12 residues. Germline loops: CDR1 NNHNN, CDR2 SYGAGS (reference sequence). The part of the CDR3 DNA that was read is TGTGCCAGCGGTGATGCAGGGGACACCCAGTAC. Encoded protein: CASGDAGDTQY. The whole CDR3 sequence reads CASGDAGDTQYF.

Worth noting for this clone: Mouse gene names apply. The read ends 1 residue early relative to the CDR3; the germline J gene fills the gap. The chain is built from TRBV5 and TRBJ2-5; maybe TRBD1 (5 bases). Germline-derived CDR1 and CDR2 are LGHNA and YNLKQL (reference sequence). CDR3 length: 13 residues. The ends were cut back, 5 bases at V and 2 bases at J, with 8 bases in the middle. The CDR3 DNA, read in part, is TGTGCCAGCAGCGCAGGGTTCCAAGACACCCAGTAC. Amino acids: CASSAGFQDTQY. In full, the CDR3 reads CASSAGFQDTQYF.

A note on this clone: Mouse names are used for the genes. Sequencing ends 1 residue short of the CDR3 end; the germline J gene provides the rest. At the DNA level, this CDR3 is encoded by other sequences in the same sample as well. The genes are TRBV13-2 and TRBJ1-1; the D gene is possibly TRBD1 (5 bases). Between the trimmed V and J ends, which lost 2 bases and 1 base, there was a span of 6 bases. Germline CDR1 is NNHNN and CDR2 is SYGAGS (reference sequence). The CDR3 is made up of 13 amino acids. Partial CDR3 DNA: TGTGCCAGCGGTGAGCAGGGGAACACAGAAGTCTTC. Translated, it gives CASGEQGNTEVF. In full, the CDR3 reads CASGEQGNTEVFF.

Concerning this clone itself: Genes and germline come from the mouse. The read gets to within 1 residue of the CDR3 end, and the germline J gene fills in the rest. The rearrangement joins TRBV2 to TRBJ1-6, with TRBD1 as a possible D gene (5 bases). TRBJ1-6 is annotated as an ORF whose role is uncertain. The CDR3 is 13 amino acids. Per the germline V gene, CDR1 is LGHNA and CDR2 is YSYQKL. With 0 bases removed from V and 13 bases from J, the gap between germline ends came to 10 bases. The CDR3 sequence is CASSQDNRGPLYF. The sequenced CDR3 bases are TGTGCCAGCAGCCAAGATAATAGGGGCCCCCTCTAC.

On this clone: Gene names refer to mouse genes. Sequencing ends 1 residue short of the CDR3 end; the germline J gene provides the rest. The V and J genes are TRBV15 and TRBJ2-2, with 9 positions matching TRBD2. The CDR3 sequence is 17 residues long. V gave up 2 bases and J gave up 0 bases; unmatched junction bases: 4. CDR1 is SGHND, CDR2 FRSKSL, per germline. The DNA read from the CDR3 is TGTGCCAGCAGTTTAATGACTGGGGGAGCAAACACCGGGCAGCTCTAC. Translation gives CASSLMTGGANTGQLY. The complete CDR3 reads CASSLMTGGANTGQLYF.

A note on this clone: Each gene name is a mouse one. The missing CDR3 end, 1 residue past where the read stops, is filled in from the germline J gene. This chain connects TRBV12-2 to TRBJ2-1; 10 bases map to TRBD2. Trimming took 2 bases from V and 3 from J; bases not matched to a gene: 3. The CDR3 is 15 amino acids. CDR1 is SGHLS and CDR2 is HYDKME in the germline V gene. CDR3 in amino acids: CASSQTGGSYAEQFF. The sequenced part of the CDR3 DNA is TGTGCCAGCTCTCAGACTGGGGGGTCCTATGCTGAGCAGTTC.

With regard to this clone: Gene and germline names: mouse. The CDR3 end falls 1 residue outside the read, so it is completed with the germline J gene. The rearrangement links TRBV3 to TRBJ2-4, with 9 positions matching TRBD1. CDR3 length equals 15 residues. CDR1 is SNHLY, CDR2 FYNGKV, per germline (reference sequence). The J segment lost 3 bases and the V segment lost 1 base, leaving 2 bases of the junction unmatched. The DNA read from the CDR3 is TGTGCCAGCAGCTTAGAGGGACAGGGACAAAACACCTTGTAC. Its protein product is CASSLEGQGQNTLY. The whole CDR3 sequence reads CASSLEGQGQNTLYF.

A note on this clone: Germline and genes: mouse. With the read ending 1 residue before the CDR3 end, the germline J gene is used to fill in that end. The sample carries other DNA sequences with the same CDR3. The rearrangement links TRBV20 to TRBJ2-7; perhaps TRBD2 as D (6 bases). The CDR3 length is 14 residues. The germline V and J ends were trimmed by 0 bases and 0 bases, with 9 bases remaining between them. CDR1 and CDR2 from the germline V gene are GFQATS and STVNSAI. CDR3 DNA (partial): TGTGGTGCTAGGGACTGGGGAAGCTCCTATGAACAGTAC. As protein: CGARDWGSSYEQY. The whole CDR3 sequence is CGARDWGSSYEQYF.

Remarks on this clone: Gene names are mouse gene names. The read ends 1 residue shy of where the CDR3 ends; the end is completed using the germline J gene. J is TRBJ1-5 and V is TRBV23; the listed D gene, TRBD1, was not tested against the DNA. The germline gives CDR1 KGHTA, CDR2 FQNQQP. The CDR3 consists of 13 residues. The sequenced CDR3 bases are TGCTCCAGCAGTCCGGGACAGAACCAGGCTCCGCTT. Its translation: CSSSPGQNQAPL. The full CDR3 is CSSSPGQNQAPLF.

Of note for this clone: Gene names are the mouse ones. The read terminates 1 residue before the CDR3 end, so the remaining end is supplied by the germline J gene. The V gene is TRBV13-1, the J gene TRBJ2-4; D is uncertain. The germline V gene encodes CDR1 NSHNY and CDR2 SYGAGN. V shed 0 bases and J shed 0 bases, with 2 bases lying between them. CDR3 length equals 13 residues. The covered CDR3 bases are TGTGCCAGCAGTGATGCAAGTCAAAACACCTTGTAC. Translation: CASSDASQNTLY. The whole CDR3 protein reads CASSDASQNTLYF.

As for this clone: Mouse names are used for the genes. The read terminates 1 residue before the CDR3 end, so the remaining end is supplied by the germline J gene. This chain links TRBV13-2 with TRBJ2-1, with 9 bases that match TRBD2. CDR1 and CDR2 from the germline V gene are NNHNN and SYGAGS (reference sequence). V was pared by 2 bases and J by 0 bases, with 6 bases of the junction left unmatched. CDR3 length equals 17 residues. The CDR3 spells CASGELGGAHNYAEQFF. CDR3 bases read: TGTGCCAGCGGTGAACTGGGGGGCGCTCATAACTATGCTGAGCAGTTC.

A remark on this clone: All gene names here are mouse names. The read stops 1 residue short of the end of the CDR3; the missing end is completed from the germline J gene. The chain is built from TRBV4 and TRBJ2-5, with D maybe TRBD1 (6 bases). Germline CDR1 reads LGHDT; CDR2 reads YNNKQL (reference sequence). The CDR3 is 11 amino acids. V was shortened by 11 bases and J by 0 bases, with 6 bases between the two germline ends. The CDR3 bases that were read are TGTGCCGGACAGAACCAAGACACCCAGTAC. Amino acids: CAGQNQDTQY. The whole CDR3 region reads CAGQNQDTQYF.

With regard to this clone: Gene names denote mouse genes. The sequenced part of the CDR3 DNA is TGTGCCAGCGGTGGGGCCAACACAGAAGTCTTC. This translates into CASGGANTEVF. The whole CDR3 is CASGGANTEVFF. The rearrangement uses TRBV13-2 and TRBJ1-1; no definite D call. The read finishes 1 residue shy of the CDR3 end, and the germline J gene is used to complete it. This CDR3 contains 12 residues. The V gene lost 3 bases and the J gene lost 2 bases, with 5 bases spanning the gap. Germline CDR1 is NNHNN and CDR2 is SYGAGS (reference sequence).

With respect to this clone: The genes and germline here are from mouse. Coverage ceases 1 residue before the CDR3 finishes, and the germline J gene fills in the end. The chain joins TRBV3 to TRBJ2-4; tentatively, D is TRBD1 (6 bases). The V gene lost 0 bases and the J gene lost 6 bases, with 13 bases spanning the gap. CDR3 length: 15 amino acids. The germline V gene has CDR1 SNHLY and CDR2 FYNGKV (reference sequence). The CDR3 bases that were read are TGTGCCAGCAGCTTAGCGCCGGGGAGGGGGAACACCTTGTAC. Protein product: CASSLAPGRGNTLY. The full CDR3 reads CASSLAPGRGNTLYF.

A word on this clone: The gene names given are mouse names. Read data end 1 residue before the CDR3 end; the end is taken from the germline J gene. V gene TRBV13-2 combines with J gene TRBJ2-3; 8 nucleotides match TRBD2. This CDR3 region has 11 residues. CDR1 and CDR2 (germline): NNHNN, SYGAGS (reference sequence). The trim removed 2 bases at V and 11 bases at J, leaving 1 base unmatched. The sequenced CDR3 bases are TGTGCCAGCGGTGAATGGGGGGGGCTGTAT. As protein: CASGEWGGLY. The whole CDR3 region reads CASGEWGGLYF.